The present entry profiles one T cell receptor (beta chain) with its context. The data were obtained in a study of blood T cell repertoires in COVID-19. Across the whole study: T cells, B-cell-depleted T cells, or PBMCs supplied cDNA or gDNA.

Sequencing used immunoSEQ multiplex PCR; TCRdb keeps in-frame clones, though not all of them. The repertoire holds approximately 40,000 clones, about 88% seen once, with around a fifth in the top ten. Trimming left V 3 bases short and J 2 bases short, with 10 bases between. This CDR3 has 14 residues. Germline CDR1 and CDR2: SGDLS and YYNGEE. The gene calls are TRBV9 and TRBJ2-3; D might be TRBD1 (6 bases). This TCR was recovered from a man aged 50-60 years in a cohort sampled during active COVID-19. The sequenced material came from peripheral blood. For the CDR3, the DNA is TGTGCCAGCAGCGGGGGACACTCCACAGATACGCAGTATTTT. This sequence encodes CASSGGHSTDTQYF. The full variable domain, its missing parts supplied by reference TRBV9 and TRBJ2-3, is DSGVTQTPKHLITATGQRVTLRCSPRSGDLSVYWYQQSLDQGLQFLIQYYNGEERAKGNILERFSAQQFPDLHSELNLSSLELGDSALYFCASSGGHSTDTQYFGPGTRLTVL.